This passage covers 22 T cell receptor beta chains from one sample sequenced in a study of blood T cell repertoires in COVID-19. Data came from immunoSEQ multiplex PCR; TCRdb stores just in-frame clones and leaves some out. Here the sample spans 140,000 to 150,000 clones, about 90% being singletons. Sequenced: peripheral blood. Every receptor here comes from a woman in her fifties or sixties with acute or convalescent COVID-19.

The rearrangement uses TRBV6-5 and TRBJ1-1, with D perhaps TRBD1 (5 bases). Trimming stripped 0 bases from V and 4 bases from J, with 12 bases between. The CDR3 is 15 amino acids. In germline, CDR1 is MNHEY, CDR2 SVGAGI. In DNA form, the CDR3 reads TGTGCCAGCAGTTACTCGCGGGGGGTGGGCACTGAAGCTTTCTTT. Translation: CASSYSRGVGTEAFF.

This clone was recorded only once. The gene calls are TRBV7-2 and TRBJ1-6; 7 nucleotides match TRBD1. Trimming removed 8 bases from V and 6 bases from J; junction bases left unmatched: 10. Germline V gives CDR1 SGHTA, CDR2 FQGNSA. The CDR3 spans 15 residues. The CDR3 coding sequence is TGTGCCAGCCGCCTAGGACAGGCCGTTAATTCACCCCTCCACTTT. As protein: CASRLGQAVNSPLHF.

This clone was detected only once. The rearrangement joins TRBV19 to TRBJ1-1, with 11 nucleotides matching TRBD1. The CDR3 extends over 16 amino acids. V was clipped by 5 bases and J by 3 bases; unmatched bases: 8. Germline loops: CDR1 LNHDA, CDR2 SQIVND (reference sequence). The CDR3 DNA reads TGTGCCAGTAGTGCGGACAGGGGGCGCCTGGACACTGAAGCTTTCTTT. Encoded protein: CASSADRGRLDTEAFF.

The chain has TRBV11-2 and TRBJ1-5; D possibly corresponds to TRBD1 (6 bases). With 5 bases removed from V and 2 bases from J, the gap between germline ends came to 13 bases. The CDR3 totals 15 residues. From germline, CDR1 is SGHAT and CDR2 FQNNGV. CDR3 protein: CASSAEGVGNQPQHF. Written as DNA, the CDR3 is TGTGCCAGCAGCGCCGAGGGGGTAGGCAATCAGCCCCAGCATTTT.

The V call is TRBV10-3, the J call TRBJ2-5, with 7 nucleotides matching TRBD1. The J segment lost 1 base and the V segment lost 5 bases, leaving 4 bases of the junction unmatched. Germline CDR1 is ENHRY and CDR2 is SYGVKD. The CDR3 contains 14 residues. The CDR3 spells CAISRRQGQETQYF. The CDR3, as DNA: TGTGCCATCAGTAGGAGACAGGGCCAAGAGACCCAGTACTTC.

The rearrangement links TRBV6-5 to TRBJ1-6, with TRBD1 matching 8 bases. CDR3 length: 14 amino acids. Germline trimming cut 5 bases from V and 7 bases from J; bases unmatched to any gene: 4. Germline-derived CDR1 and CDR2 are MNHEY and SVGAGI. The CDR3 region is CASSPDRVNSPLHF. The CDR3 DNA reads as TGTGCCAGCAGTCCGGACAGGGTGAATTCACCCCTCCACTTT.

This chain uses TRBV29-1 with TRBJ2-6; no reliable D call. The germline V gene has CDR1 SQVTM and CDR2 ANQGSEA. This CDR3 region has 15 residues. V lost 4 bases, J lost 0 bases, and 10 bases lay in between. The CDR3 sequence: CSVASRPSGANVLTF. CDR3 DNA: TGCAGCGTTGCGAGCAGGCCCTCTGGGGCCAACGTCCTGACTTTC.

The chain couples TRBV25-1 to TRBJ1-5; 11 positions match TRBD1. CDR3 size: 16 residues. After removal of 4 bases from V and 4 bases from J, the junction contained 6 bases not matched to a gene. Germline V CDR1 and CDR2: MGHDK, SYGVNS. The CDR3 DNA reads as TGTGCCAGCAGTGCCGGGGGGACAGGGGGAAATCAGCCCCAGCATTTT. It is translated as CASSAGGTGGNQPQHF.

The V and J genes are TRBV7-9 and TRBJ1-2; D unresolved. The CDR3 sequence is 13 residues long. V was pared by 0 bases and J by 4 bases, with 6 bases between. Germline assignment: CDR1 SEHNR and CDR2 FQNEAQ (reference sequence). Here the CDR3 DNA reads TGTGCCAGCAGCTTAGCGAACAGCTATGGCTACACCTTC. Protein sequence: CASSLANSYGYTF.

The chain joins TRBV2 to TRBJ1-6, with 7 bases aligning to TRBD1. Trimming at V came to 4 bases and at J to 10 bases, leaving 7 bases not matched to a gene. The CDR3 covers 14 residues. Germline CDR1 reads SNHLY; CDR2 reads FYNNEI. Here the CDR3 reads CASSVQGDISPLHF. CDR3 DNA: TGTGCCAGCAGTGTTCAGGGGGACATCTCACCCCTCCACTTT. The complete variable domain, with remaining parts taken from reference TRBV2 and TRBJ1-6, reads EPEVTQTPSHQVTQMGQEVILRCVPISNHLYFYWYRQILGQKVEFLVSFYNNEISEKSEIFDDQFSVERPDGSNFTLKIRSTKLEDSAMYFCASSVQGDISPLHFGNGTRLTVT.

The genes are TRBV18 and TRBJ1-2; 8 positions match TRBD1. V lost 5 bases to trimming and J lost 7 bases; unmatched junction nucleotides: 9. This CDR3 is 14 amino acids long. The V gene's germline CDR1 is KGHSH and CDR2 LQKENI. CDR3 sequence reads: CASSTRDRGRGYTF. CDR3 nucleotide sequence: TGTGCCAGCTCAACACGAGACAGGGGACGTGGCTACACCTTC. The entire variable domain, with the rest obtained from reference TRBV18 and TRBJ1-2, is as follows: NAGVMQNPRHLVRRRGQEARLRCSPMKGHSHVYWYRQLPEEGLKFMVYLQKENIIDESGMPKERFSAEFPKEGPSILRIQQVVRGDSAAYFCASSTRDRGRGYTFGSGTRLTVV.

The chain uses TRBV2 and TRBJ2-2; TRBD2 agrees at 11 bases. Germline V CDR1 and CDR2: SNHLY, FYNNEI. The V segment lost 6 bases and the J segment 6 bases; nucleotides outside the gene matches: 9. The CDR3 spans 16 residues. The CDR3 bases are TGTGCCAGCAGCGCATCTAGCGGGAGGTTGGCCGGGGAGCTGTTTTTT. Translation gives CASSASSGRLAGELFF.

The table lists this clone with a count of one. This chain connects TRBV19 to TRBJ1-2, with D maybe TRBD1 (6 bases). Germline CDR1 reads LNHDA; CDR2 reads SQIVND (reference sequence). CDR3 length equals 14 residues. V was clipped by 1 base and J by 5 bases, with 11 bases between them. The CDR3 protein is CASSIADRLYGYTF. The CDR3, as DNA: TGTGCCAGTAGTATAGCCGACAGGCTTTATGGCTACACCTTC.

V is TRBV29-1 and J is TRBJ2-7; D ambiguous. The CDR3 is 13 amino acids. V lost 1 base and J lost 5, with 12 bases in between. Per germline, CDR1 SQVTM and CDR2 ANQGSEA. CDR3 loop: CSVEGGSWHEQYF. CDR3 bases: TGCAGCGTTGAAGGTGGCAGTTGGCACGAGCAGTACTTC.

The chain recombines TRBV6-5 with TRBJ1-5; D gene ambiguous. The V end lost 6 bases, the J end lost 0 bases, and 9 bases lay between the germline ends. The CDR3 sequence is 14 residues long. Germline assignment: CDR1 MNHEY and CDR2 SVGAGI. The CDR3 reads CASREGYSNQPQHF. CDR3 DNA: TGTGCCAGCAGGGAGGGATATAGCAATCAGCCCCAGCATTTT.

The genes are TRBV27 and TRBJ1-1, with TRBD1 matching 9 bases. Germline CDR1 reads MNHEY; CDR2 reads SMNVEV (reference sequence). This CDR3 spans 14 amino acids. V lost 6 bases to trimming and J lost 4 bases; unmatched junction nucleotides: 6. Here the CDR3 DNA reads TGTGCCAGCAGCCTACAGGGGGCGAGCACTGAAGCTTTCTTT. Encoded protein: CASSLQGASTEAFF.

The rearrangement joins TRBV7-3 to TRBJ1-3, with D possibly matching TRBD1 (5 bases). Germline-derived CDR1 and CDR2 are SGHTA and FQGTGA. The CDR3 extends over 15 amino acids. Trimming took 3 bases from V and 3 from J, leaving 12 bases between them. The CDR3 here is CASSFGRACGNTIYF. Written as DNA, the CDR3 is TGTGCCAGCAGCTTTGGCAGGGCCTGTGGAAACACCATATATTTT.

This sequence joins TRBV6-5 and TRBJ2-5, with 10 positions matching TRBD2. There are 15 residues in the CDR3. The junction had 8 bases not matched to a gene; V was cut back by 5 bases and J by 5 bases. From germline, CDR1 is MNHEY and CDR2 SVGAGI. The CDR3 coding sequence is TGTGCCAGCAGTAACCAAGCGGGGGGGGCGGAGACCCAGTACTTC. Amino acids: CASSNQAGGAETQYF.

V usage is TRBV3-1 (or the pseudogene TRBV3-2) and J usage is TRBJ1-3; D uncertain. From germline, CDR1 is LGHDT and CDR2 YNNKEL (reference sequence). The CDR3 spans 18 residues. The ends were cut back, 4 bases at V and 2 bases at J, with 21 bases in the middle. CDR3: CASSPWAGPTRAGNTIYF. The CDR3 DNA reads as TGTGCCAGCAGCCCCTGGGCAGGACCTACTAGGGCTGGAAACACCATATATTTT.

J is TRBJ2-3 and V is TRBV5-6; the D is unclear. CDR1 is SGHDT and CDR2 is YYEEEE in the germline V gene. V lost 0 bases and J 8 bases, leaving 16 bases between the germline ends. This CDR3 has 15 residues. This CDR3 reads CASSLGGGVRATQYF. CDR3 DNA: TGTGCCAGCAGCTTGGGAGGCGGAGTTCGCGCTACGCAGTATTTT.

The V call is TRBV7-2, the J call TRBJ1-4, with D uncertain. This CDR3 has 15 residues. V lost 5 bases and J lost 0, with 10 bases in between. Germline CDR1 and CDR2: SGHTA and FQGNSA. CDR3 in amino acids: CASSPRIATNEKLFF. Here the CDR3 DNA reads TGTGCCAGCAGCCCCCGTATTGCAACTAATGAAAAACTGTTTTTT.

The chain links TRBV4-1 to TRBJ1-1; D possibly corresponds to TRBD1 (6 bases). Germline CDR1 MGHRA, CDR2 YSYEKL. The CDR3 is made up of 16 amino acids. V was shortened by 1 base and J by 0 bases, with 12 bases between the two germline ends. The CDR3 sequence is CASSQALQGMNTEAFF. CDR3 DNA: TGCGCCAGCAGCCAAGCCCTACAGGGAATGAACACTGAAGCTTTCTTT.